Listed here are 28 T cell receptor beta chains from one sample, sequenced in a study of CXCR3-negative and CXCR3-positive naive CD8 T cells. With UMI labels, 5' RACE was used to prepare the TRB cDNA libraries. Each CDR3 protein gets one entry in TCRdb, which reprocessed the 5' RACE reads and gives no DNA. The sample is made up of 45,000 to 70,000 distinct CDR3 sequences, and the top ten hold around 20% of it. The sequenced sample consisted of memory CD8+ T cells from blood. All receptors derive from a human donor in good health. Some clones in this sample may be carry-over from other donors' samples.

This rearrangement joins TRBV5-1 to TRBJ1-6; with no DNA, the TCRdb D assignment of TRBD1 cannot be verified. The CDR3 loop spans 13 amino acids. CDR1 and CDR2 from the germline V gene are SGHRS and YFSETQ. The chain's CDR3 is CASSRDTPSPLHF.

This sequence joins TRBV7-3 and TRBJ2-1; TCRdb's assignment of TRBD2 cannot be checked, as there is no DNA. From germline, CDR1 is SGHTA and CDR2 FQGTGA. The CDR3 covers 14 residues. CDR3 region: CASSDLAGDYEQFF. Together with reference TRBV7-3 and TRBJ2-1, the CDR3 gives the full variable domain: GAGVSQTPSNKVTEKGKYVELRCDPISGHTALYWYRQSLGQGPEFLIYFQGTGAADDSGLPNDRFFAVRPEGSVSTLKIQRTERGDSAVYLCASSDLAGDYEQFFGPGTRLTVL.

CDR3: CSAKDRQDPPDTQYF. This sequence joins TRBV20-1 and TRBJ2-3; TCRdb lists TRBD1, though no DNA is available to test this call. The V gene's germline CDR1 is DFQATT and CDR2 SNEGSKA (reference sequence). The CDR3 runs 15 residues.

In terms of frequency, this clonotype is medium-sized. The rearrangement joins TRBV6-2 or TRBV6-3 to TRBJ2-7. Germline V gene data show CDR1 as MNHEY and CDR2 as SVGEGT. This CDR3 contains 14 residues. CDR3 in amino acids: CASSYQPEAYEQYF.

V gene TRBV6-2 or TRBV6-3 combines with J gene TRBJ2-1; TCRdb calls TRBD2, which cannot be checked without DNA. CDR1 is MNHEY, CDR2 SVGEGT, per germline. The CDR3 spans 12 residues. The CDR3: CASSYLLGEQFF.

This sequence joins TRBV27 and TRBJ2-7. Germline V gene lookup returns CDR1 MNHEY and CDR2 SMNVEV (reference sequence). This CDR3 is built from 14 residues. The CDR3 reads CASSLFYSTYEQYF.

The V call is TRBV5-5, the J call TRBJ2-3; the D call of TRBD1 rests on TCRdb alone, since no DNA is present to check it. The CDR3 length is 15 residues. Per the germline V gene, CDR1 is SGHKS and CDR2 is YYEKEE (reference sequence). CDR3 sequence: CASDLQGAPLDTQYF. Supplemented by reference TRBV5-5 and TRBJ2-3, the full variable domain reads DAGVTQSPTHLIKTRGQQVTLRCSPISGHKSVSWYQQVLGQGPQFIFQYYEKEERGRGNFPDRFSARQFPNYSSELNVNALLLGDSALYLCASDLQGAPLDTQYFGPGTRLTVL.

The CDR3 loop is CASSLENRGFNYGYTF. The chain joins TRBV7-2 to TRBJ1-2; as DNA is missing, the TRBD1 call by TCRdb cannot be tested. The germline V gene encodes CDR1 SGHTA and CDR2 FQGNSA. This CDR3 comprises 16 residues.

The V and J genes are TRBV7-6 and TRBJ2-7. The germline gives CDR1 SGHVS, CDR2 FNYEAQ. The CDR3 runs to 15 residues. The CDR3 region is CASSYGQDDSYEQYF. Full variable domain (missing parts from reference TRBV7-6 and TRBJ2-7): GAGVSQSPRYKVTKRGQDVALRCDPISGHVSLYWYRQALGQGPEFLTYFNYEAQQDKSGLPNDRFSAERPEGSISTLTIQRTEQRDSAMYRCASSYGQDDSYEQYFGPGTRLTVT.

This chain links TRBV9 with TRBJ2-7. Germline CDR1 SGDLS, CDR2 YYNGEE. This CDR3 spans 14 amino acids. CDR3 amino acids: CASSVEGLSYEQYF.

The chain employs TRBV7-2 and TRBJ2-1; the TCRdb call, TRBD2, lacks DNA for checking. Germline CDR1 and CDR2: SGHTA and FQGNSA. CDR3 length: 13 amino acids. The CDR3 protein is CASLEQARDEQFF.

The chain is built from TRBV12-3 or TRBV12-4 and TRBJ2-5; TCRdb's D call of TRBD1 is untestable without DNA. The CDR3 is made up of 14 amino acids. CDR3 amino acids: CASSHDRGRETQYF.

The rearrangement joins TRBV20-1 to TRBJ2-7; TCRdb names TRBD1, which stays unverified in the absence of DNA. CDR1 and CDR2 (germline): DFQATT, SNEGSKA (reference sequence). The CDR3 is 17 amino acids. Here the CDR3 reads CSAGGQETGAPPYEQYF.

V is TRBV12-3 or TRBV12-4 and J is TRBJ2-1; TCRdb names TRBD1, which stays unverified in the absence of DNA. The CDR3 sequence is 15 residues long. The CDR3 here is CASSSPGPRSDEQFF.

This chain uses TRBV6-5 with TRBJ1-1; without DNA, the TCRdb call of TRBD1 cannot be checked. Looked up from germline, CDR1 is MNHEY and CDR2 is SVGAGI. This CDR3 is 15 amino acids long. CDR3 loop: CASSYGLGQNTEAFF.

This CDR3 is CSPIGAGNNEQFF. J is TRBJ2-1 and V is TRBV29-1; TCRdb gives TRBD1 as the D gene, but with no DNA this cannot be confirmed. Germline CDR1 SQVTM, CDR2 ANQGSEA. This CDR3 is built from 13 residues.

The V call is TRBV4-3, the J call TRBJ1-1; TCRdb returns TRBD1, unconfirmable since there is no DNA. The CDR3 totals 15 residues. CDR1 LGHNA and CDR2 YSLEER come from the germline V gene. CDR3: CASSPGWGPNTEAFF.

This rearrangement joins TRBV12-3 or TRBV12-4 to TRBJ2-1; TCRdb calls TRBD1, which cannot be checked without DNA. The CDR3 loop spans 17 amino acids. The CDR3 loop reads CASSLLAGQYAGNEQFF.

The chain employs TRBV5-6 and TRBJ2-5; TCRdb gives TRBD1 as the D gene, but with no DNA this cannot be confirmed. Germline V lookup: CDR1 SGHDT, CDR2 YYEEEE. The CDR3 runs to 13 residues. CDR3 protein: CASSWIGGETQYF.

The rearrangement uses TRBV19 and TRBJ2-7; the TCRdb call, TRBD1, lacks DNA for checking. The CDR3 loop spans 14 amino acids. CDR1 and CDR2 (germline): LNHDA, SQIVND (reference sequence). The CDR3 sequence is CASSPTGQPYEQYF.

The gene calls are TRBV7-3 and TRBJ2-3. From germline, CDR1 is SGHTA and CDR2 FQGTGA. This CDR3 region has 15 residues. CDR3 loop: CASSLRGSVTDTQYF.

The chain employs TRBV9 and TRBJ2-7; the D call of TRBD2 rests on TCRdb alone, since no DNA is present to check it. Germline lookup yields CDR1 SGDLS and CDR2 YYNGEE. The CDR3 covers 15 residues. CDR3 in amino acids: CASSASGLAGNEQYF.

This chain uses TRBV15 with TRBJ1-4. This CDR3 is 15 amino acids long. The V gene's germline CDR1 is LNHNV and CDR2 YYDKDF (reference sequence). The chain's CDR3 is CATSRGAEGGEKLFF.

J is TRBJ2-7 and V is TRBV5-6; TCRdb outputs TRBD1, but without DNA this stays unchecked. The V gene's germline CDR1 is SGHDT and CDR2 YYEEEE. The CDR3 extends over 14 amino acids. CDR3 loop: CASSLRDRAYEQYF.

The CDR3 sequence: CASSPPGAGRRDTQYF. This chain links TRBV18 with TRBJ2-3; checking the TCRdb D call of TRBD1 is not possible without DNA. The CDR3 loop spans 16 amino acids. CDR1 and CDR2 from the germline V gene are KGHSH and LQKENI.

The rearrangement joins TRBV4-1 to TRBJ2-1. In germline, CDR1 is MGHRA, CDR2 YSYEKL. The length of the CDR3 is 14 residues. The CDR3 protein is CASSHSISYNEQFF.

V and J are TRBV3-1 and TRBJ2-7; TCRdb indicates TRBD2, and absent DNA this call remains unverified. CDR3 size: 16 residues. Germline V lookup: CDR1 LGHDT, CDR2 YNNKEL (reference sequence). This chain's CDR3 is CASSQEASGPSYEQYF.

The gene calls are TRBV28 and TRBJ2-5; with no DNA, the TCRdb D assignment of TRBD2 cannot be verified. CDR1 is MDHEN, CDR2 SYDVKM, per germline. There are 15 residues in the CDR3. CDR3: CASSESGLAQETQYF.